These 20 T cell receptor beta chains were all obtained from the same sample, sequenced in a study of beta chain features in type 1 diabetes. Expressed TCRB transcripts were sequenced, since all the RNA that had been isolated was reverse transcribed. Only in-frame clones appear in the TCRdb table, and some are missing; sequencing was by immunoSEQ multiplex PCR. Of 350,000 to 400,000 clones listed, more than 12% are singletons. The sample taken for sequencing was naive CD4+ T cells from blood. The source of these receptors is a woman in her late teens or twenties in good health.

This clone was seen only a few times. V gene TRBV28 combines with J gene TRBJ1-2; no definite D call. The CDR3 is made up of 13 amino acids. Germline lookup yields CDR1 MDHEN and CDR2 SYDVKM. Trimming stripped 2 bases from V and 8 bases from J, with 12 bases between. The CDR3 reads CASSLHEGYGYTF. The CDR3 region has the DNA TGTGCCAGCAGTTTACATGAGGGTTACGGCTACACCTTC.

The V call is TRBV5-1, the J call TRBJ2-2, with 15 bases identical to TRBD2. The length of the CDR3 is 17 residues. In germline, CDR1 is SGHRS, CDR2 YFSETQ. Trimming took 4 bases from V and 4 from J; bases not matched to a gene: 5. For the CDR3, the DNA is TGCGCCAGCAGCCGGACTAGCGGGAGGGCCAGCACCGGGGAGCTGTTTTTT. Amino acid sequence: CASSRTSGRASTGELFF.

This clone was counted a few times. This sample includes further DNA sequences coding for the same CDR3. The V and J genes are TRBV7-9 and TRBJ1-5; 7 bases are a match to TRBD1. V was clipped by 3 bases and J by 4 bases; unmatched bases: 0. The CDR3 is made up of 13 amino acids. From germline, CDR1 is SEHNR and CDR2 FQNEAQ (reference sequence). The CDR3 here is CASSLTGNQPQHF. CDR3 bases: TGTGCCAGCAGCTTGACAGGGAATCAGCCCCAGCATTTT. The whole variable domain, filled in from reference TRBV7-9 and TRBJ1-5, reads DTGVSQNPRHKITKRGQNVTFRCDPISEHNRLYWYRQTLGQGPEFLTYFQNEAQLEKSRLLSDRFSAERPKGSFSTLEIQRTEQGDSAMYLCASSLTGNQPQHFGDGTRLSIL.

This CDR3 is CASSTSRGPDTQYF. CDR3 coding DNA: TGTGCCAGCAGCACGTCGCGGGGCCCAGATACGCAGTATTTT. The chain is built from TRBV5-4 and TRBJ2-3, with D possibly being TRBD2 (6 bases). Trimming took 4 bases from V and 4 from J, leaving 13 bases between them. The CDR3 is made up of 14 amino acids. CDR1 SGHNT and CDR2 YYREEE come from the germline V gene (reference sequence).

The rearrangement links TRBV19 to TRBJ2-1, with 9 bases matching TRBD1. V was pared by 6 bases and J by 6 bases, with 9 bases of the junction left unmatched. This CDR3 spans 15 amino acids. Per the germline V gene, CDR1 is LNHDA and CDR2 is SQIVND (reference sequence). CDR3: CASRRAGQGRNEQFF. The DNA of the CDR3 is TGTGCCAGTAGGCGAGCGGGACAGGGCCGCAATGAGCAGTTCTTC.

V and J are TRBV29-1 and TRBJ1-1; D possibly corresponds to TRBD1 (6 bases). Trimming stripped 7 bases from V and 3 bases from J, with 12 bases between. There are 12 residues in the CDR3. CDR1 is SQVTM, CDR2 ANQGSEA, per germline. The CDR3 DNA reads TGCAGCGCGGGGGGCCAGTACACTGAAGCTTTCTTT. It codes for CSAGGQYTEAFF.

CDR3 nucleotides: TGTGCCTGGAGCCGAAAGGGGACAGGCGTGGACAGGGACACCTTC. This codes for CAWSRKGTGVDRDTF. The chain combines TRBV30 with TRBJ1-2, with 8 bases that match TRBD1. The CDR3 has 15 amino acids. Germline V gene sequence: CDR1 GTSNPN, CDR2 SVGIG (reference sequence). Germline trimming cut 3 bases from V and 12 bases from J; bases unmatched to any gene: 18.

The chain couples TRBV6-5 to TRBJ1-2; D call uncertain. V was clipped by 2 bases and J by 4 bases, with 11 bases between them. The CDR3 has 14 residues. Germline V gene data show CDR1 as MNHEY and CDR2 as SVGAGI. CDR3 in amino acids: CASSYTEPSYGYTF. The DNA for the CDR3 is TGTGCCAGCAGTTACACGGAGCCCAGCTATGGCTACACCTTC.

The V gene is TRBV19, the J gene TRBJ2-7; no clear D gene. The germline V gene encodes CDR1 LNHDA and CDR2 SQIVND (reference sequence). V was clipped by 11 bases and J by 0 bases, with 14 bases between them. This CDR3 has 13 amino acids. CDR3 in DNA: TGTGCCGCCGCCAAAACCAGCTCCTACGAGCAGTACTTC. Its translation is CAAAKTSSYEQYF.

This clone was found a few times. The rearrangement uses TRBV9 and TRBJ2-5; 12 bases are shared with TRBD1. Per the germline V gene, CDR1 is SGDLS and CDR2 is YYNGEE. The CDR3 extends over 17 amino acids. V dropped 3 bases and J dropped 4; count of bases not matched to a gene: 10. CDR3 amino acids: CASSARSGTGGVETQYF. As DNA, the CDR3 is TGTGCCAGCAGCGCCCGTTCCGGGACAGGGGGCGTAGAGACCCAGTACTTC. Together with reference TRBV9 and TRBJ2-5, the CDR3 gives the full variable domain: DSGVTQTPKHLITATGQRVTLRCSPRSGDLSVYWYQQSLDQGLQFLIQYYNGEERAKGNILERFSAQQFPDLHSELNLSSLELGDSALYFCASSARSGTGGVETQYFGPGTRLLVL.

J is TRBJ1-1 and V is TRBV7-2; D not certain. The V and J ends lost 3 bases and 0 bases respectively, with 5 bases between them. CDR1 is SGHTA and CDR2 is FQGNSA in the germline V gene. The CDR3 loop spans 13 amino acids. In nucleotides, the CDR3 is TGTGCCAGCAGCTTCTCAGTGAACACTGAAGCTTTCTTT. Protein sequence: CASSFSVNTEAFF.

In its sample, this clone was seen a few times. The chain is built from TRBV4-2 and TRBJ1-1; 12 nucleotides match TRBD1. This CDR3 comprises 17 residues. The germline V gene has CDR1 LGHNA and CDR2 YNFKEQ. The ends lost 2 bases at V and 5 bases at J; junction bases unmatched: 9. The CDR3 DNA sequence: TGTGCCAGCAGCCAAACCCCGGGACAGGGGGCTTTAACTGAAGCTTTCTTT. Translated, it gives CASSQTPGQGALTEAFF.

The chain uses TRBV2 and TRBJ1-2, with TRBD1 matching over 12 bases. The CDR3 is made up of 14 amino acids. Germline assignment: CDR1 SNHLY and CDR2 FYNNEI. The ends lost 7 bases at V and 6 bases at J; junction bases unmatched: 6. Here the CDR3 reads CASIRGQGADGYTF. As DNA, the CDR3 is TGTGCCAGCATACGGGGACAGGGGGCGGATGGCTACACCTTC.

The CDR3 DNA follows: TGTGCCAGCAGCGGGAGCGGGAGACAAACAGATACGCAGTATTTT. Its protein is CASSGSGRQTDTQYF. The J gene is TRBJ2-3, the V gene TRBV9; 8 bases are a match to TRBD2. This CDR3 contains 15 residues. The germline V gene has CDR1 SGDLS and CDR2 YYNGEE. V was clipped by 3 bases and J by 3 bases; unmatched bases: 6. The whole variable domain, remainder taken from reference TRBV9 and TRBJ2-3, is DSGVTQTPKHLITATGQRVTLRCSPRSGDLSVYWYQQSLDQGLQFLIQYYNGEERAKGNILERFSAQQFPDLHSELNLSSLELGDSALYFCASSGSGRQTDTQYFGPGTRLTVL.

Comments on this clone: Other DNA variants within this sample encode the same CDR3. V usage is TRBV5-1 and J usage is TRBJ2-3, with D unresolved. CDR3 length: 12 residues. The germline gives CDR1 SGHRS, CDR2 YFSETQ. V was cut by 4 bases and J by 4 bases, with 7 bases left in between. The CDR3 is CASSLSADTQYF. The CDR3 region has the DNA TGCGCCAGCAGCCTTAGTGCAGATACGCAGTATTTT. Full variable domain (remainder filled in from reference TRBV5-1 and TRBJ2-3): KAGVTQTPRYLIKTRGQQVTLSCSPISGHRSVSWYQQTPGQGLQFLFEYFSETQRNKGNFPGRFSGRQFSNSRSEMNVSTLELGDSALYLCASSLSADTQYFGPGTRLTVL.

V is TRBV25-1 and J is TRBJ2-7; D gene ambiguous. The CDR3 sequence is 13 residues long. Trimming removed 6 bases from V and 3 bases from J, with 12 bases in between. Germline V gene lookup returns CDR1 MGHDK and CDR2 SYGVNS. CDR3 coding DNA: TGTGCCAGCAGCACGACGGGTGACTACGAGCAGTACTTC. As protein: CASSTTGDYEQYF.

V usage is TRBV5-1 and J usage is TRBJ2-7; maybe TRBD2 (5 bases). This CDR3 spans 14 amino acids. Trimming pared 4 bases from V and 7 bases from J, leaving 18 bases between. Germline V gene lookup returns CDR1 SGHRS and CDR2 YFSETQ. The CDR3: CASSIGRAEGEQYF. In DNA, the CDR3 is TGCGCCAGCAGCATTGGCCGGGCTGAGGGTGAGCAGTACTTC.

This rearrangement joins TRBV7-2 to TRBJ2-1; TRBD2 matches at 12 bases. V dropped 6 bases and J dropped 10; count of bases not matched to a gene: 13. The CDR3 extends over 16 amino acids. Germline assignment: CDR1 SGHTA and CDR2 FQGNSA. For the CDR3, the DNA is TGTGCCAGCAGAAGCCGGACTAGCGGGACAACCCGGGAGCAGTTCTTC. Encoded protein: CASRSRTSGTTREQFF.

This clone was observed a handful of times. This rearrangement joins TRBV28 to TRBJ2-1; 9 bases align to TRBD2. Trimming removed 4 bases from V and 9 bases from J; junction bases left unmatched: 13. Germline V gene data show CDR1 as MDHEN and CDR2 as SYDVKM. This CDR3 has 16 amino acids. CDR3 residues: CASSSASGGRAGEQFF. In DNA, the CDR3 is TGTGCCAGCAGTTCGGCTTCTGGCGGGAGGGCCGGTGAGCAGTTCTTC.

This clone came up a few times. Other DNA variants within this sample encode the same CDR3. Here the CDR3 DNA reads TGTGCCAGCAGTCCGGGCCAGGGTGGTGGCTACACCTTC. Encoded protein: CASSPGQGGGYTF. The V and J genes are TRBV28 and TRBJ1-2; possible D gene TRBD1, 5 bases. The CDR3 contains 13 residues. V lost 5 bases to trimming and J lost 7 bases, with 14 bases between them. Germline-derived CDR1 and CDR2 are MDHEN and SYDVKM.